This T cell receptor beta chain was captured by sequencing in a study of blood T cell repertoires in COVID-19. Study summary: From T cells, B-cell-depleted T cells, or PBMCs came the material, which was cDNA or gDNA.

TCRdb's copy holds only in-frame clones and misses some; the assay was immunoSEQ multiplex PCR. Of about 260,000 clones in the sample, 80% to 90% were seen once. Germline assignment: CDR1 SGHTA and CDR2 FQGTGA. CDR3 length: 15 residues. Trimming at V came to 5 bases and at J to 0 bases, leaving 2 bases not matched to a gene. This TCR was sampled from a woman in her 50s with acute or convalescent COVID-19. Sequencing was done on a sample of peripheral blood. This sequence joins TRBV7-3 and TRBJ2-3; 10 bases fit TRBD1. CDR3 residues: CASSEDRGSTDTQYF. For the CDR3, the DNA is TGTGCCAGCAGCGAGGACAGGGGGAGCACAGATACGCAGTATTTT.